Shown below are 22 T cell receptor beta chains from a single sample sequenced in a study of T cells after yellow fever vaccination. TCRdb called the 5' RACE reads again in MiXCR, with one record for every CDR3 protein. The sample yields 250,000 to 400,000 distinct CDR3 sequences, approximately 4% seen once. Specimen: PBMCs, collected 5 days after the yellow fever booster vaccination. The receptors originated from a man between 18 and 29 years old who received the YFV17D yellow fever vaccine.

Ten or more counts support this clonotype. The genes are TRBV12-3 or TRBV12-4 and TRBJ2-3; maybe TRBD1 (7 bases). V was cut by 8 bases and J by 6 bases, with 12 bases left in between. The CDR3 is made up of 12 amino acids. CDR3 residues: CASQGGTDTQYF. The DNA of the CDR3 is TGTGCCAGCCAGGGGGGAACGGATACGCAGTATTTT.

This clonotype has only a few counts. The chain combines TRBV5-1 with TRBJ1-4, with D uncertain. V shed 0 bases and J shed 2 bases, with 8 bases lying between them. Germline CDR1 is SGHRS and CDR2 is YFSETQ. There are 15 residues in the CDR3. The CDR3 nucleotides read TGCGCCAGCAGCTTGGAAGGGTCTACTAATGAAAAACTGTTTTTT. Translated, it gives CASSLEGSTNEKLFF.

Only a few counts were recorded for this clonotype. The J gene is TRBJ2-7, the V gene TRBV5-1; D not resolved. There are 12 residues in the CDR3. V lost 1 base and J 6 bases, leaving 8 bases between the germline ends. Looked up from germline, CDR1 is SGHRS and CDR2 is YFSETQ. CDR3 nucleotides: TGCGCCAGCAGCTTGACAAGGGTCGAGCAGTACTTC. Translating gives CASSLTRVEQYF.

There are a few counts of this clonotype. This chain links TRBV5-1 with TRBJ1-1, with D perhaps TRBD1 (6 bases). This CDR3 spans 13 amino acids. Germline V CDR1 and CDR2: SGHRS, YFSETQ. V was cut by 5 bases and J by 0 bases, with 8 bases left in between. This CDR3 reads CASSDRLNTEAFF. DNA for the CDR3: TGCGCCAGCAGTGACAGGCTGAACACTGAAGCTTTCTTT.

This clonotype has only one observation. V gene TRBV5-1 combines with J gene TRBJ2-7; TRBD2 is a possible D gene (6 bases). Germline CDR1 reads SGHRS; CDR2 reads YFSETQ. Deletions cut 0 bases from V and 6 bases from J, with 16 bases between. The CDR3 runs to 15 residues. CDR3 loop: CASSLEAGGAIEQYF. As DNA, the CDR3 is TGCGCCAGCAGCTTGGAGGCCGGGGGAGCTATCGAGCAGTACTTC. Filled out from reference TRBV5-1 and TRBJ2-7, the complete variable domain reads KAGVTQTPRYLIKTRGQQVTLSCSPISGHRSVSWYQQTPGQGLQFLFEYFSETQRNKGNFPGRFSGRQFSNSRSEMNVSTLELGDSALYLCASSLEAGGAIEQYFGPGTRLTVT.

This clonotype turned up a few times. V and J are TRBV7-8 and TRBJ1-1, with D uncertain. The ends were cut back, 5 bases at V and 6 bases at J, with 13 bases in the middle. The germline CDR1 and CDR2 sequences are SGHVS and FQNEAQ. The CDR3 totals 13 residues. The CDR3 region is CASSNWGRAEAFF. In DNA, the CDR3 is TGTGCCAGCAGCAACTGGGGTCGCGCTGAAGCTTTCTTT.

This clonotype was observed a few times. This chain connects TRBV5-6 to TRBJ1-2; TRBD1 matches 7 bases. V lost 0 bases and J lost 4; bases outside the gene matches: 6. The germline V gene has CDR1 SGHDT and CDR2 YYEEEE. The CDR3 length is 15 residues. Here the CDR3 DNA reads TGTGCCAGCAGCTTGGTGGCAGGGGGACTCTATGGCTACACCTTC. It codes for CASSLVAGGLYGYTF.

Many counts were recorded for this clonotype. CDR3 sequence: CSARGQGAREQYV. DNA for the CDR3: TGCAGTGCTAGGGGACAGGGGGCCCGCGAGCAGTACGTC. The V gene is TRBV20-1, the J gene TRBJ2-7; 12 bases line up with TRBD1. Germline assignment: CDR1 DFQATT and CDR2 SNEGSKA (reference sequence). The J segment lost 6 bases and the V segment lost 3 bases, leaving 3 bases of the junction unmatched. This CDR3 has 13 amino acids.

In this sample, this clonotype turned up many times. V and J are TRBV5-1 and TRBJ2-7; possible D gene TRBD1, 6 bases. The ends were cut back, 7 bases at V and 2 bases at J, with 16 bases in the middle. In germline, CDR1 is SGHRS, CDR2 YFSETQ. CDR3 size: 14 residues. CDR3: CASASSQGPYEQYF. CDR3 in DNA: TGCGCCAGCGCCAGTTCCCAGGGGCCCTACGAGCAGTACTTC.

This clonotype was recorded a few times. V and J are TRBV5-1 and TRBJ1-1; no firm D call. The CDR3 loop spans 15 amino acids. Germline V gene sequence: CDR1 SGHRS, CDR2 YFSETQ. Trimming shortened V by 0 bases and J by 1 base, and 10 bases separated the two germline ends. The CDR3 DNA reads TGCGCCAGCAGCTTGGCCATCCCGAGGAACACTGAAGCTTTCTTT. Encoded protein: CASSLAIPRNTEAFF.

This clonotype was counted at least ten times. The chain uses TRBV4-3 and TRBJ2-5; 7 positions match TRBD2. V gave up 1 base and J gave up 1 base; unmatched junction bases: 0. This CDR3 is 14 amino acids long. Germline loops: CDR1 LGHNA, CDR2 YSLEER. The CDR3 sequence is CASSQGTSQETQYF. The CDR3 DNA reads TGCGCCAGCAGCCAAGGGACTAGCCAAGAGACCCAGTACTTC.

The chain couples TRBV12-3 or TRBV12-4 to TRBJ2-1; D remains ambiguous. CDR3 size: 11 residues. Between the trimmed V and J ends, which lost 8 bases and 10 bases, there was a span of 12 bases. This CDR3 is CASLNELEQFF. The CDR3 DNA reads TGTGCCAGCCTCAACGAATTGGAGCAGTTCTTC.

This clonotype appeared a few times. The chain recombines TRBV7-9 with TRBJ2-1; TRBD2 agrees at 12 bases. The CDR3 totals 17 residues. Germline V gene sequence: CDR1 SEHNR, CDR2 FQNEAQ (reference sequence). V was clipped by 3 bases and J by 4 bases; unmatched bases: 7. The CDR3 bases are TGTGCCAGCAGCTTCTCCCTCGGACTAGCGGGGTACAATGAGCAGTTCTTC. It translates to CASSFSLGLAGYNEQFF.

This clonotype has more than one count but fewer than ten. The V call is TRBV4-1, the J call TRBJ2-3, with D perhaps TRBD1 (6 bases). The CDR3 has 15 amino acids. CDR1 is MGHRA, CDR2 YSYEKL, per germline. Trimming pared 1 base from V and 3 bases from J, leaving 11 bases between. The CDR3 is CASSQGAGATDTQYF. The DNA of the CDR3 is TGCGCCAGCAGCCAAGGGGCAGGGGCAACAGATACGCAGTATTTT.

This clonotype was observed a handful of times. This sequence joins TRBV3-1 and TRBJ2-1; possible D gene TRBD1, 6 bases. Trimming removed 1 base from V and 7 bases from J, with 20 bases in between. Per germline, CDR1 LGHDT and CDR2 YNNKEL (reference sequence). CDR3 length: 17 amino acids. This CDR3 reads CASSQALRRQGKNEQFF. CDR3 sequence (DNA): TGTGCCAGCAGCCAAGCACTCCGAAGGCAGGGGAAGAATGAGCAGTTCTTC.

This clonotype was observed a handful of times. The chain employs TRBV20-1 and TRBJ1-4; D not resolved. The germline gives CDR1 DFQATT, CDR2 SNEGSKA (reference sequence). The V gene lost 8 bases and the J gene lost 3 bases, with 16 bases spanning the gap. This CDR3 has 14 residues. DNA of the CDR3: TGCAGTCCCTTTCGTGGGAGGGCTAATGAAAAACTGTTTTTT. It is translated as CSPFRGRANEKLFF.

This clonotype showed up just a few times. CDR3 amino acids: CASSGWEAWADTQYF. Here the CDR3 DNA reads TGCGCCAGCAGTGGATGGGAGGCGTGGGCAGATACGCAGTATTTT. This sequence joins TRBV4-3 and TRBJ2-3; D might be TRBD2 (6 bases). The ends were cut back, 6 bases at V and 4 bases at J, with 17 bases in the middle. Germline V CDR1 and CDR2: LGHNA, YSLEER. The CDR3 runs 15 residues.

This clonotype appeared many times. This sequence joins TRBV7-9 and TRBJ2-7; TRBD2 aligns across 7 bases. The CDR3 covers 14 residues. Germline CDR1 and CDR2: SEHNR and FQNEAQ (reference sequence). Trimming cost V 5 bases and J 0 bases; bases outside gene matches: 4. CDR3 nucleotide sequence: TGTGCCAGCAGCCCCGGGGGGAGCTCCTACGAGCAGTACTTC. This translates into CASSPGGSSYEQYF.

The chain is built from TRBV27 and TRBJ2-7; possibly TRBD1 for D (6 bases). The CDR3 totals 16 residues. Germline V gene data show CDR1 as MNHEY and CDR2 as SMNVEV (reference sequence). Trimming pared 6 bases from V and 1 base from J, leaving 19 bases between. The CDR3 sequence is CASRVVYRVWSYEQYV. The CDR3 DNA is TGTGCCAGCAGGGTCGTATACAGGGTTTGGTCCTACGAGCAGTACGTC.

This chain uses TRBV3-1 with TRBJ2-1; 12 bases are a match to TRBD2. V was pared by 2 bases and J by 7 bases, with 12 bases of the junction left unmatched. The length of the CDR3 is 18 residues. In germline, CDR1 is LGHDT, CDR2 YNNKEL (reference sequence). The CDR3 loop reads CASSQNKDLAGGPNEQFF. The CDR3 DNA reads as TGTGCCAGCAGCCAAAACAAAGACCTAGCGGGGGGGCCAAATGAGCAGTTCTTC.

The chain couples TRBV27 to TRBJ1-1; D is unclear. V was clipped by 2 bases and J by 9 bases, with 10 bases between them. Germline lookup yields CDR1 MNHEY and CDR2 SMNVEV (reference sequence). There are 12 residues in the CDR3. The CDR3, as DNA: TGTGCCAGCAGTTTAATTGGGTCCCAAGCTTTCTTT. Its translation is CASSLIGSQAFF.

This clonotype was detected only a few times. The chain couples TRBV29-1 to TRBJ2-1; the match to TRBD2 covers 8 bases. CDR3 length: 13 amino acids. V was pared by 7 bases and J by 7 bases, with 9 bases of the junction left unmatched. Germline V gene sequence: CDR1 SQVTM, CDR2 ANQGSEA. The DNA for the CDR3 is TGCAGCGCCCGACTAGCGACCAAGAATGAGCAGTTCTTC. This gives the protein CSARLATKNEQFF.